This T cell receptor beta chain was sequenced in a study of T cell changes during pregnancy in multiple sclerosis. This CDR3 is built from 13 residues. Trimming left V 2 bases short and J 0 bases short, with 4 bases between. Germline V CDR1 and CDR2: LNHDA, SQIVND (reference sequence). Profiling relied on immunoSEQ multiplex PCR, and the TCRdb table lists in-frame clones only, not all of them. This table has roughly 80,000 clones, about 91% appearing once. The sample consisted of peripheral blood, taken before pregnancy. The TCR originated in a female donor with multiple sclerosis, enrolled in a pregnancy study. J is TRBJ1-1 and V is TRBV19; D is ambiguous. The CDR3 DNA is TGTGCCAGTAGTATAACATTGAACACTGAAGCTTTCTTT. Translated, it gives CASSITLNTEAFF.